These 23 T cell receptor beta chains were sequenced from one sample in a study of T cell repertoires in cytomegalovirus infection. MiXCR, applied by TCRdb to the reads, yields one record per CDR3 protein. The sample comprises around 740,000 distinct CDR3 sequences, 35% to 40% of which are singletons, and around 2.8% rests with the top ten. The sample taken for sequencing was PBMCs. The receptors come from a human donor in good health (CMV status not recorded). Some clones in this sample may be carry-over from other donors' samples.

The genes are TRBV6-1 and TRBJ2-1, with a possible D match to TRBD1 (5 bases). Germline CDR1 is MNHNS and CDR2 is SASEGT. The V end lost 5 bases, the J end lost 13 bases, and 12 bases lay between the germline ends. This CDR3 is 11 amino acids long. CDR3 DNA sequence: TGTGCCAGCAGTTCTATGGGGCCCCAGTTCTTC. Its translation is CASSSMGPQFF.

This clonotype was observed a few times. CDR3 in amino acids: CASSPPRGLAPYGYTF. The CDR3 region has the DNA TGTGCCAGCAGCCCCCCGCGGGGATTGGCCCCCTATGGCTACACCTTC. This rearrangement joins TRBV12-3 or TRBV12-4 to TRBJ1-2; D uncertain. The V end was cut by 6 bases, the J end by 4 bases, with 21 bases between. CDR3 size: 16 residues.

In this sample, this clonotype turned up a few times. This rearrangement joins TRBV7-6 to TRBJ1-1; weak D call: TRBD1 (5 bases). The CDR3 runs 14 residues. Germline CDR1 reads SGHVS; CDR2 reads FNYEAQ. The V and J ends lost 4 bases and 4 bases respectively, with 13 bases between them. The CDR3 region is CASSSGVMGTEAFF. DNA of the CDR3: TGTGCCAGCAGCTCGGGGGTCATGGGCACTGAAGCTTTCTTT.

The V call is TRBV20-1, the J call TRBJ2-7, with 12 bases that match TRBD2. The CDR3 has 16 residues. The germline V gene has CDR1 DFQATT and CDR2 SNEGSKA (reference sequence). The ends lost 6 bases at V and 0 bases at J; junction bases unmatched: 9. The CDR3: CSASGTSGLSSYEQYF. The CDR3 coding sequence is TGCAGTGCCAGTGGGACTAGCGGGTTGAGCTCCTACGAGCAGTACTTC.

This chain joins TRBV5-6 and TRBJ2-7; D gene ambiguous. The CDR3 totals 12 residues. V gave up 3 bases and J gave up 5 bases, with 9 bases separating them. The germline V gene encodes CDR1 SGHDT and CDR2 YYEEEE. The CDR3 DNA sequence: TGTGCCAGCAGCTGGACCGGTCACGAGCAGTACTTC. This encodes CASSWTGHEQYF.

This clonotype was observed a handful of times. As DNA, the CDR3 is TGTGCCAGCACTCCCATCGGGCTAGCCTCCTACAATGAGCAGTTCTTC. Translating it yields CASTPIGLASYNEQFF. The chain employs TRBV12-3 or TRBV12-4 and TRBJ2-1; possibly TRBD2 for D (5 bases). V dropped 7 bases and J dropped 0 bases, with 16 bases sitting between them. The CDR3 is 16 residues long.

J is TRBJ1-3 and V is TRBV29-1, with TRBD1 matching over 10 bases. Trimming took 7 bases from V and 1 from J; bases not matched to a gene: 7. The CDR3 sequence is 15 residues long. CDR1 is SQVTM and CDR2 is ANQGSEA in the germline V gene. DNA of the CDR3: TGCAGCGCGGGGGGGACAGGGGCGTCTGGAAACACCATATATTTT. Residues: CSAGGTGASGNTIYF.

The chain links TRBV7-8 to TRBJ1-4, with 7 bases fitting TRBD1. With V trimmed by 2 bases and J by 4 bases, 1 base remained unmatched. The CDR3 contains 14 residues. Germline CDR1 is SGHVS and CDR2 is FQNEAQ. The CDR3 spells CASSLRDSNEKLFF. The CDR3 DNA follows: TGTGCCAGCAGCTTAAGGGACAGTAATGAAAAACTGTTTTTT.

This clonotype was counted at least ten times. This chain connects TRBV7-9 to TRBJ1-2; no clear D gene. CDR1 and CDR2 (germline): SEHNR, FQNEAQ (reference sequence). The CDR3 sequence is 14 residues long. V lost 3 bases to trimming and J lost 2 bases, with 10 bases between them. The CDR3: CASSLVGQNYGYTF. The CDR3 nucleotides are TGTGCCAGCAGCTTGGTTGGCCAGAACTATGGCTACACCTTC.

The V gene is TRBV20-1, the J gene TRBJ1-5, with D unclear. Germline values: CDR1 DFQATT, CDR2 SNEGSKA (reference sequence). This CDR3 has 12 residues. The V and J ends lost 0 bases and 4 bases respectively, with 4 bases between them. CDR3 residues: CSARDPNQPQHF. The CDR3 region has the DNA TGCAGTGCTAGAGATCCTAATCAGCCCCAGCATTTT.

As to this clonotype: Mismatch with germline at one junction end may stem from a read error. This chain uses TRBV5-6 with TRBJ1-4; unclear D gene. Germline-derived CDR1 and CDR2 are SGHDT and YYEEEE. This CDR3 has 12 amino acids. The CDR3 spells CASSLRGFLTHF. The DNA for the CDR3 is TGTGCCAGCAGCTTGCGGGGTTTCCTCACGCATTTT. Full variable domain (remainder filled in from reference TRBV5-6 and TRBJ1-4): DAGVTQSPTHLIKTRGQQVTLRCSPKSGHDTVSWYQQALGQGPQFIFQYYEEEERQRGNFPDRFSGHQFPNYSSELNVNALLLGDSALYLCASSLRGFLTHFGSGTQLSVL.

The gene calls are TRBV7-9 and TRBJ1-2; 8 positions match TRBD1. The CDR3 contains 18 residues. Germline-derived CDR1 and CDR2 are SEHNR and FQNEAQ (reference sequence). J was trimmed by 8 bases and V by 0 bases; bases with no gene match: 17. The CDR3 spells CASSLAPGGTGQGEGYTF. CDR3 nucleotides: TGTGCCAGCAGCTTAGCTCCCGGAGGGACAGGCCAGGGCGAGGGCTACACCTTC.

The sample holds a few counts of this clonotype. This chain uses TRBV4-1 with TRBJ1-4, with D perhaps TRBD1 (6 bases). CDR3 size: 17 residues. Trimming took off 3 bases at V and 7 bases at J, with 21 bases between the two ends. Germline-derived CDR1 and CDR2 are MGHRA and YSYEKL. The CDR3 loop is CASSHPTLSGEREKLFF. The CDR3 DNA follows: TGCGCCAGCAGCCACCCGACCCTTTCAGGGGAGCGTGAAAAACTGTTTTTT.

This clonotype appeared a few times. The DNA of the CDR3 is TGCGCCAGCAGTGAACGGGGGATAAACACCATATATTTT. This encodes CASSERGINTIYF. This chain links TRBV10-2 with TRBJ1-3; D possibly corresponds to TRBD1 (5 bases). The CDR3 runs 13 residues. Trimming shortened V by 3 bases and J by 6 bases, and 9 bases separated the two germline ends. CDR1 and CDR2 (germline): WSHSY, SAAADI.

CDR3 residues: CSARDPLLRYTEAFF. CDR3 in DNA: TGCAGTGCTAGAGACCCCCTGCTCCGGTACACTGAAGCTTTCTTT. The gene calls are TRBV20-1 and TRBJ1-1; D is ambiguous. The V end lost 0 bases, the J end lost 3 bases, and 14 bases lay between the germline ends. Germline V gives CDR1 DFQATT, CDR2 SNEGSKA (reference sequence). The CDR3 loop spans 15 amino acids.

The CDR3 DNA is TGTGCCATCAGTCCATCCGGACAGGGGGCGAACTCACCCCTCCACTTT. It yields the protein CAISPSGQGANSPLHF. The V gene is TRBV10-3, the J gene TRBJ1-6, with TRBD1 matching 11 bases. The germline gives CDR1 ENHRY, CDR2 SYGVKD. The CDR3 contains 16 residues. The V gene end was trimmed by 5 bases and the J gene end by 10 bases; junction bases not matched to a gene: 10.

For this clonotype: A much larger clone is a single base away; this may be a read error. V usage is TRBV7-2 and J usage is TRBJ2-2, with 7 nucleotides matching TRBD2. CDR1 is SGHTA and CDR2 is FQGNSA in the germline V gene. CDR3 size: 15 residues. In DNA, the CDR3 is TGTGCCAGCAGCCCCCTGGGAGGGAGGACCGGGGAGCTGTCTTTT. Residues: CASSPLGGRTGELSF.

V and J are TRBV12-3 or TRBV12-4 and TRBJ2-1, with no clear D. The CDR3 runs 12 residues. Trimming took off 4 bases at V and 5 bases at J, with 6 bases between the two ends. CDR3 nucleotide sequence: TGTGCCAGCAGTTCAGAGGACAATGAGCAGTTCTTC. Its protein is CASSSEDNEQFF.

The table lists this clonotype with a few counts. The CDR3 sequence is CASSLRGTSANNEQFF. The CDR3 DNA follows: TGTGCCAGCAGTTTGCGGGGGACTAGCGCTAACAATGAGCAGTTCTTC. V gene TRBV28 combines with J gene TRBJ2-1; TRBD2 agrees at 10 bases. This CDR3 has 16 amino acids. V was clipped by 3 bases and J by 5 bases; unmatched bases: 7. CDR1 and CDR2 from the germline V gene are MDHEN and SYDVKM.

This clonotype was found a few times. This rearrangement joins TRBV28 to TRBJ2-5; 10 bases line up with TRBD1. From germline, CDR1 is MDHEN and CDR2 SYDVKM. J gave up 4 bases and V 5 bases, and 10 bases lay outside the gene matches. The CDR3 runs to 16 residues. The CDR3 DNA reads TGTGCCAGCAGTCAACCGGGACAGGGGATGGGAGAGACCCAGTACTTC. Its translation: CASSQPGQGMGETQYF.

The gene calls are TRBV7-9 and TRBJ2-1; the D is unclear. Per germline, CDR1 SEHNR and CDR2 FQNEAQ (reference sequence). V dropped 5 bases and J dropped 6 bases, with 11 bases sitting between them. This CDR3 region has 13 residues. This chain's CDR3 is CASSPPGLNEQFF. The DNA of the CDR3 is TGTGCCAGCAGCCCCCCGGGCCTCAATGAGCAGTTCTTC.

The chain uses TRBV18 and TRBJ1-4; D is uncertain. V was trimmed by 3 bases and J by 5 bases, leaving 10 bases between them. Germline CDR1 is KGHSH and CDR2 is LQKENI. CDR3 size: 14 residues. The CDR3 is CASSPYGPNEKLFF. DNA for the CDR3: TGTGCCAGCTCACCCTACGGTCCCAATGAAAAACTGTTTTTT.

This clonotype has more than one count but fewer than ten. The CDR3 DNA follows: TGTGCCAGTAGTATGCCGCAGGGGGCCCGCACTGAAGCTTTCTTT. Encoded protein: CASSMPQGARTEAFF. The genes are TRBV19 and TRBJ1-1; TRBD1 matches at 8 bases. Germline lookup yields CDR1 LNHDA and CDR2 SQIVND (reference sequence). The CDR3 runs to 15 residues. V shed 3 bases, J shed 4 bases, and the junction held 7 bases outside the gene matches.